A single T cell receptor (beta chain) is shown here with its context. What it binds is unknown. This entry comes from a study of Graves' ophthalmopathy and Graves' hyperthyroidism. Study observations and caveats: Also, most clonotypes expanded in the thyroid above 0.001 frequency appeared in blood. Sensitivity reached roughly 70% and specificity more than 72% when the model predicted ophthalmopathy progression.

Amplified material comprised TCR beta CDR3 regions derived from RNA transcripts. Second-round multiplex PCR came after first-round RT-PCR with HTBI primers. TCRdb re-called the multiplex PCR reads with MiXCR, one entry per CDR3 protein. Of about 740,000 distinct CDR3 sequences detected, 35% to 50% appear once; the ten largest clones hold 44%. V trimming: 6 bases; J trimming: 0 bases; junction bases outside the gene matches: 16. This CDR3 spans 18 amino acids. Germline CDR1 is SEHNR and CDR2 is FQNEAQ (reference sequence). The study enrolled ophthalmopathy donors with moderate-to-severe activity, CAS ≥3, NOSPECS ≥4 and duration under 3 months.

The specimen was peripheral blood. The clonotype originates from an adult man with Graves' ophthalmopathy. The rearrangement uses TRBV7-9 and TRBJ2-7; 8 nucleotides match TRBD2. The CDR3 DNA follows: TGTGCCAGCAGTTACTCGAGCGGGAGAGGTGGGGCCTCCTACGAGCAGTACTTC. It encodes CASSYSSGRGGASYEQYF.